Listed below are T cell receptor beta chains from one sample, sequenced in a study of blood T cell repertoires in COVID-19. Some clones are missing from TCRdb's copy, which holds only in-frame ones; the method was immunoSEQ multiplex PCR. The sample has 200,000 or so clones; around 84% are singletons. What was sequenced was peripheral blood. The source is a man at least 80 years old with acute or convalescent COVID-19. Each CDR3 is given with its conserved first and last residue. The order of the fields is clone size, J gene, V gene, D gene, CDR3 protein, CDR3 DNA. A D gene is named only where the DNA matches it firmly. Clone sizes are given selectively: once, few, many, or a class where the clone is expanded.

>.|TRBJ2-5|TRBV3-1/TRBV3-2|TRBD2
CASSLASGRRETQYF
TGTGCCAGCAGCCTAGCAAGCGGGAGACGCGAGACCCAGTACTTC
>.|TRBJ1-4|TRBV4-2|TRBD1
CASSQVGTGNEKLFF
TGTGCCAGCAGCCAAGTAGGGACAGGGAATGAAAAACTGTTTTTT
>.|TRBJ2-3|TRBV6-5|.
CASSYSRATTDTQYF
TGTGCCAGCAGTTACTCGCGAGCCACCACAGATACGCAGTATTTT
>.|TRBJ1-1|TRBV19|TRBD1
CASRKPGTGVGNTEAFF
TGTGCCAGTAGAAAGCCCGGGACAGGAGTGGGCAACACTGAAGCTTTCTTT
>.|TRBJ1-4|TRBV6-5|.
CASTYRGRANEKLFF
TGTGCCAGCACCTACCGAGGGAGGGCTAATGAAAAACTGTTTTTT
>.|TRBJ2-1|TRBV28|TRBD1
CASSVGTGGSYNEQFF
TGTGCCAGCAGTGTAGGGACAGGGGGTTCCTACAATGAGCAGTTCTTC
>.|TRBJ1-4|TRBV5-1|TRBD1
CASSGGQGANEKLFF
TGCGCCAGCAGCGGCGGACAGGGGGCTAATGAAAAACTGTTTTTT
>.|TRBJ2-1|TRBV6-4|TRBD2
CASSYLAGWYNEQFF
TGTGCCAGCAGTTACCTAGCGGGTTGGTACAATGAGCAGTTCTTC
>once|TRBJ1-5|TRBV19|.
CASSIGTYSNQPQHF
TGTGCCAGTAGTATAGGAACTTATAGCAATCAGCCCCAGCATTTT
>once|TRBJ1-2|TRBV4-3|.
CASSQDTALAGDYGYTF
TGCGCCAGCAGCCAAGATACGGCTTTGGCGGGAGACTATGGCTACACCTTC
>once|TRBJ2-7|TRBV7-8|TRBD2
CASSLASGPYEQYF
TGTGCCAGCAGCTTAGCTAGCGGGCCCTACGAGCAGTACTTC
>.|TRBJ2-5|TRBV7-2|.
CASSLRAGLQETQYF
TGTGCCAGCAGCTTAAGGGCAGGACTACAAGAGACCCAGTACTTC
>once|TRBJ2-1|TRBV11-3|TRBD1
CASSLNRGEYNEQFF
TGTGCCAGCAGCCTGAACAGGGGAGAGTACAATGAGCAGTTCTTC
>.|TRBJ1-3|TRBV9|.
CASSAGQTVSGATIYF
TGTGCCAGCAGCGCCGGACAGACAGTCTCTGGAGCCACCATATATTTT
>.|TRBJ2-5|TRBV9|TRBD2
CASSPGGRPQETQYF
TGTGCCAGCAGCCCGGGGGGGCGCCCTCAAGAGACCCAGTACTTC
>few|TRBJ1-1|TRBV2|.
CASSDSGGTEAFF
TGTGCCAGCAGTGACTCGGGTGGCACTGAAGCTTTCTTT
>.|TRBJ1-6|TRBV5-4|.
CASSLGQSYNSPLHF
TGTGCCAGCAGCTTGGGACAGAGCTATAATTCACCCCTCCACTTT
>.|TRBJ1-2|TRBV29-1|.
CSVEVVGRSVGYTF
TGCAGCGTTGAAGTCGTCGGCAGGTCTGTTGGCTACACCTTC
>.|TRBJ2-7|TRBV19|.
CASSTGLGGGEQYF
TGTGCCAGTAGTACCGGACTAGGGGGTGGCGAGCAGTACTTC
>.|TRBJ2-3|TRBV10-3|.
CAISGVSTDTQYF
TGTGCCATCAGTGGCGTTAGCACAGATACGCAGTATTTT
>.|TRBJ2-1|TRBV7-8|.
CASSLVPVNNEQFF
TGTGCCAGCAGCTTAGTTCCCGTAAACAATGAGCAGTTCTTC
>.|TRBJ1-1|TRBV6-6|TRBD1
CASRGQPNTEAFF
TGTGCCAGCAGGGGACAGCCGAACACTGAAGCTTTCTTT
>.|TRBJ1-1|TRBV7-8|.
CASSLERAFAFF
TGTGCCAGCAGCTTAGAGAGGGCTTTTGCTTTCTTT
>.|TRBJ1-1|TRBV19|TRBD1
CASSGQGADEAFF
TGTGCCAGTAGCGGACAGGGGGCTGATGAAGCTTTCTTT
>.|TRBJ2-7|TRBV27|.
CASSVYRAGLSYEQYF
TGTGCCAGCAGTGTGTATAGGGCGGGACTCTCCTACGAGCAGTACTTC
>.|TRBJ2-3|TRBV2|.
CASSGDLATAYTQYF
TGTGCCAGCAGCGGCGACCTAGCGACTGCTTATACGCAGTATTTT
>.|TRBJ2-1|TRBV27|.
CASSLTSVISEQFF
TGTGCCAGCAGTTTAACCAGCGTGATCAGTGAGCAGTTCTTC
>.|TRBJ2-5|TRBV7-9|TRBD2
CASSLGGRVPQETQYF
TGTGCCAGCAGCTTAGGGGGGAGGGTGCCCCAAGAGACCCAGTACTTC
>.|TRBJ2-5|TRBV10-3|.
CAISERSGRETQYF
TGTGCCATCAGTGAGAGGTCAGGGCGGGAGACCCAGTACTTC
>.|TRBJ2-7|TRBV28|.
CASSTRVSTTF
TGTGCCAGCAGTACCCGGGTCTCGACTACCTTC
>.|TRBJ2-5|TRBV7-2|.
CASSLVWSMQETQYF
TGTGCCAGCAGCTTAGTGTGGTCAATGCAGGAGACCCAGTACTTC
>.|TRBJ2-1|TRBV3-1/TRBV3-2|.
CASSQRGNEQFF
TGTGCCAGCAGCCAAAGAGGCAATGAGCAGTTCTTC
>.|TRBJ2-7|TRBV27|TRBD1
CASRGTGTGSYEQYF
TGTGCCAGCAGGGGTACTGGGACAGGGAGCTACGAGCAGTACTTC
>.|TRBJ2-7|TRBV9|TRBD2
CASSVGLAYEQYF
TGTGCCAGCAGCGTAGGACTAGCGTACGAGCAGTACTTC
>.|TRBJ1-2|TRBV6-5|.
CASSYSNPGQGGGYTF
TGTGCCAGCAGTTACTCGAACCCGGGACAAGGAGGTGGCTACACCTTC
>.|TRBJ1-2|TRBV27|TRBD1
CASKPGQARYGYTF
TGTGCCAGCAAACCGGGACAGGCGCGCTATGGCTACACCTTC
>once|TRBJ1-2|TRBV2|TRBD1
CASSPGDRVGYTF
TGTGCCAGCAGTCCGGGGGACAGGGTTGGCTACACCTTC
>.|TRBJ1-4|TRBV28|.
CASSWGHATNEKLFF
TGTGCCAGCAGTTGGGGACACGCAACTAATGAAAAACTGTTTTTT
>.|TRBJ2-3|TRBV4-2|TRBD2
CASSQDGLAGGFTDTQYF
TGTGCCAGCAGCCAAGACGGACTAGCGGGCGGGTTCACAGATACGCAGTATTTT
>.|TRBJ1-3|TRBV27|.
CASSSQGIAGNTIYF
TGTGCCAGCAGTTCCCAGGGGATTGCTGGAAACACCATATATTTT
>.|TRBJ2-7|TRBV28|TRBD2
CASSSGTSVGAYEQYF
TGTGCCAGCAGTTCCGGGACTAGCGTTGGGGCATACGAGCAGTACTTC
>.|TRBJ2-3|TRBV6-5|TRBD2
CASNQGGRATDTQYF
TGTGCCAGCAACCAGGGCGGGAGGGCCACAGATACGCAGTATTTT
>.|TRBJ1-5|TRBV2|.
CASSETGSNQPQHF
TGTGCCAGCAGTGAAACAGGTAGCAATCAGCCCCAGCATTTT
>.|TRBJ2-1|TRBV27|TRBD2
CASSTTSGRAGGRSYEQFF
TGTGCCAGCAGTACGACTAGCGGGAGGGCCGGAGGACGCAGCTATGAGCAGTTCTTC
>once|TRBJ2-7|TRBV9|.
CASSGGGTGRYEQYF
TGTGCCAGCAGCGGCGGGGGGACAGGGCGGTACGAGCAGTACTTC
>.|TRBJ1-5|TRBV7-8|TRBD1
CASSLGDRGPNQPQHF
TGTGCCAGCAGCTTAGGGGACAGGGGGCCGAATCAGCCCCAGCATTTT
>once|TRBJ1-2|TRBV10-2|.
CASSGGTYGYTF
TGCGCCAGCAGCGGGGGAACTTATGGCTACACCTTC
>.|TRBJ2-3|TRBV12-2|.
CASRSTEGPDTQYF
TGTGCAAGTCGCTCTACCGAGGGCCCAGATACGCAGTATTTT
>.|TRBJ2-3|TRBV6-5|.
CASSYPTASTDTQYF
TGTGCCAGCAGTTACCCGACAGCTAGCACAGATACGCAGTATTTT
>.|TRBJ2-2|TRBV19|TRBD1
CASSIPTGWNTGELFF
TGTGCCAGTAGTATCCCGACAGGGTGGAACACCGGGGAGCTGTTTTTT
>.|TRBJ2-1|TRBV5-1|.
CASSTTQGIYNEQFF
TGCGCCAGCAGTACTACCCAGGGCATCTACAATGAGCAGTTCTTC
>.|TRBJ1-3|TRBV5-6|.
CASRQTGLGGNTIYF
TGTGCCAGCAGGCAAACAGGGCTGGGGGGAAACACCATATATTTT
>.|TRBJ2-5|TRBV11-2|.
CASSLSPGSQETQYF
TGTGCCAGCAGCTTATCACCAGGGTCTCAAGAGACCCAGTACTTC
>.|TRBJ1-4|TRBV4-2|TRBD1
CASSRTGDFEKLFF
TGTGCCAGCAGCAGGACAGGAGACTTCGAAAAACTGTTTTTT
>.|TRBJ1-1|TRBV27|.
CASSYREFTEAFF
TGTGCCAGCAGTTATAGGGAGTTCACTGAAGCTTTCTTT
>.|TRBJ1-1|TRBV5-4|.
CASSLRTVNTEAFF
TGTGCCAGCAGCTTACGGACAGTGAACACTGAAGCTTTCTTT
>.|TRBJ2-1|TRBV11-2|TRBD2
CASSLVPLAGDEQFF
TGTGCCAGCAGCTTAGTTCCCCTAGCGGGGGATGAGCAGTTCTTC
>.|TRBJ1-2|TRBV7-9|.
CASSDTAGLDYGYTF
TGTGCCAGCAGTGATACAGCAGGGTTGGACTATGGCTACACCTTC
>.|TRBJ2-1|TRBV18|TRBD2
CASSSSGINEQFF
TGTGCCAGCTCATCTAGCGGGATCAATGAGCAGTTCTTC
>once|TRBJ2-2|TRBV27|.
CASTRLRGAGELFF
TGTGCCAGCACCCGGCTGCGAGGAGCCGGGGAGCTGTTTTTT